The source of this T cell receptor beta chain is a study of radiation and T cells in renal cell carcinoma. The time point denotes: baseline pretreatment blood. Documented treatment: 15 Gy SBRT to primary tumor, nephrectomy 4 weeks later. Produced via immunoSEQ multiplex PCR; TCRdb's table is partial and in-frame only. Of 150,000 or so clones in the sample, roughly 90% were seen once. Germline CDR1 is SGHNT and CDR2 is YYREEE (reference sequence). Trimming removed 9 bases from V and 4 bases from J, with 13 bases in between. There are 12 residues in the CDR3. The chain uses TRBV5-4 and TRBJ1-1, with D maybe TRBD1 (5 bases). This TCR was recovered from a woman between 50 and 59 years old with renal cell carcinoma. The starting material was blood, obtained from a patient whose treatment included radiotherapy and nephrectomy. The CDR3 region is CATVARGTEAFF. Here the CDR3 DNA reads TGTGCCACAGTTGCGAGGGGCACTGAAGCTTTCTTT.